Following are 28 T cell receptor beta chains from one sample sequenced in a study of T cells expressing NK-cell markers (dated by TCRdb to 2020 to 2022). Receptor libraries were prepared by 5' RACE. Sequencing was performed on an Illumina HiSeq 2000. TCRdb reprocessed the public reads and reports one entry per CDR3 protein sequence, without DNA. This sample's records show roughly 350,000 distinct CDR3 sequences. Roughly 5.5% of the sample lies in the top ten. The specimen sequenced was blood T cells: a sorted CD56 or NKG2C T cell subset, CD4+ or CD8+ T cells, or bulk PBMC T cells (not recorded which). Every receptor here comes from a man aged 18-69 years in good health.

This chain joins TRBV10-1 and TRBJ2-2; the D call from TCRdb, TRBD2, cannot be confirmed without DNA. CDR3 length: 14 residues. Germline lookup yields CDR1 WNHNN and CDR2 SYGVQD (reference sequence). The CDR3 reads CASIRASKSGELFF.

The rearrangement joins TRBV4-1 to TRBJ2-7; TCRdb names TRBD1, which stays unverified in the absence of DNA. This CDR3 contains 15 residues. Germline V CDR1 and CDR2: MGHRA, YSYEKL. The CDR3: CASSQDWRRGSEQYF.

The V call is TRBV9, the J call TRBJ1-1. CDR1 and CDR2 (germline): SGDLS, YYNGEE. The CDR3 runs to 15 residues. CDR3 sequence: CASSVAGERNTEAFF.

The chain employs TRBV9 and TRBJ1-3; TCRdb's D gene call, TRBD1, goes unchecked for lack of DNA. Germline CDR1 SGDLS, CDR2 YYNGEE. The CDR3 runs 16 residues. CDR3 residues: CASSETAGYSGNTIYF.

This chain connects TRBV7-2 to TRBJ2-7; the D call of TRBD1 rests on TCRdb alone, since no DNA is present to check it. Germline V gives CDR1 SGHTA, CDR2 FQGNSA. CDR3 length: 16 residues. The CDR3 protein is CASSLGAGRPPYEQYF.

The genes are TRBV28 and TRBJ1-4; checking the TCRdb D call of TRBD1 is not possible without DNA. CDR1 is MDHEN, CDR2 SYDVKM, per germline. The CDR3 loop spans 15 amino acids. CDR3 sequence reads: CASSLAQAGGEKLFF.

This chain uses TRBV29-1 with TRBJ2-3; TCRdb picks TRBD2, but there is no DNA to check that call. The CDR3 totals 13 residues. The germline V gene has CDR1 SQVTM and CDR2 ANQGSEA. The CDR3 sequence is CSIRDWTLDTQYF.

The chain has TRBV18 and TRBJ2-2; TCRdb's D call of TRBD1 is untestable without DNA. This CDR3 is built from 16 residues. Germline CDR1 KGHSH, CDR2 LQKENI. CDR3 amino acids: CASSPTLGASTGELFF.

J is TRBJ1-1 and V is TRBV5-1; TCRdb lists TRBD1, though no DNA is available to test this call. Germline loops: CDR1 SGHRS, CDR2 YFSETQ. The CDR3 is 12 residues long. The CDR3 spells CASRGQGAEAFF.

The rearrangement links TRBV3-1 to TRBJ2-7; TCRdb's D call of TRBD1 is untestable without DNA. Germline V lookup: CDR1 LGHDT, CDR2 YNNKEL (reference sequence). CDR3 length: 16 amino acids. CDR3 residues: CASSHSPGTGVNEQYF.

This chain links TRBV24-1 with TRBJ2-1; lacking DNA, the TRBD1 call made by TCRdb goes unchecked. CDR1 KGHDR and CDR2 SFDVKD come from the germline V gene. This CDR3 is built from 13 residues. The CDR3 here is CATSAPRGGEQFF.

The rearrangement uses TRBV10-3 and TRBJ1-4; TCRdb names TRBD1, which stays unverified in the absence of DNA. This CDR3 has 15 amino acids. Germline V gene sequence: CDR1 ENHRY, CDR2 SYGVKD. The CDR3 sequence is CAISEPGTANEKLFF.

This sequence joins TRBV10-3 and TRBJ2-5; TCRdb lists TRBD1, though no DNA is available to test this call. CDR3 size: 13 residues. In germline, CDR1 is ENHRY, CDR2 SYGVKD. CDR3 sequence: CAISGRGAETQYF.

The CDR3 is CASSSRQGVSEKLFF. The chain carries TRBV11-2 and TRBJ1-4; checking the TCRdb D call of TRBD1 is not possible without DNA. Germline CDR1 reads SGHAT; CDR2 reads FQNNGV. The CDR3 covers 15 residues.

The rearrangement links TRBV7-9 to TRBJ1-2; as DNA is missing, the TRBD1 call by TCRdb cannot be tested. This CDR3 contains 14 residues. CDR1 and CDR2 from the germline V gene are SEHNR and FQNEAQ (reference sequence). CDR3: CASSKTGGGYGYTF.

This chain connects TRBV20-1 to TRBJ1-6. Germline lookup yields CDR1 DFQATT and CDR2 SNEGSKA (reference sequence). This CDR3 spans 14 amino acids. The CDR3 loop reads CSARGQMRDSPLHF.

The rearrangement uses TRBV7-6 and TRBJ2-7; TCRdb calls TRBD2, which cannot be checked without DNA. Per the germline V gene, CDR1 is SGHVS and CDR2 is FNYEAQ. The CDR3 contains 14 residues. Here the CDR3 reads CASSSLGSLREQYF.

The chain recombines TRBV4-2 with TRBJ2-5; the D gene TCRdb calls, TRBD2, cannot be checked with no DNA. CDR3 length equals 17 residues. The germline gives CDR1 LGHNA, CDR2 YNFKEQ. CDR3 protein: CASTQGDSAAYQETQYF.

The genes are TRBV5-1 and TRBJ2-3; TCRdb's D gene call, TRBD1, goes unchecked for lack of DNA. The CDR3 has 12 amino acids. Germline lookup yields CDR1 SGHRS and CDR2 YFSETQ. This CDR3 is CASTHTGDTQYF.

The chain employs TRBV6-1 and TRBJ2-2; the D gene TCRdb calls, TRBD1, cannot be checked with no DNA. The CDR3 is made up of 15 amino acids. Germline values: CDR1 MNHNS, CDR2 SASEGT. CDR3 region: CASSGGAGGNRELFF.

The chain links TRBV7-2 to TRBJ1-6. This CDR3 has 14 residues. Per germline, CDR1 SGHTA and CDR2 FQGNSA. The chain's CDR3 is CAIKQGLNNSPLHF. The full variable domain, with the rest looked up from reference TRBV7-2 and TRBJ1-6, is GAGVSQSPSNKVTEKGKDVELRCDPISGHTALYWYRQSLGQGLEFLIYFQGNSAPDKSGLPSDRFSAERTGGSVSTLTIQRTQQEDSAVYLCAIKQGLNNSPLHFGNGTRLTVT.

The CDR3 protein is CSARSQSQSSGANVLTF. This chain connects TRBV20-1 to TRBJ2-6. The CDR3 is made up of 17 amino acids. The germline V gene has CDR1 DFQATT and CDR2 SNEGSKA (reference sequence).

The V call is TRBV6-1, the J call TRBJ2-7; TCRdb lists TRBD1, though no DNA is available to test this call. Looked up from germline, CDR1 is MNHNS and CDR2 is SASEGT. CDR3 size: 14 residues. CDR3 sequence: CASSLSPDSYEQYF.

The chain is built from TRBV6-5 and TRBJ2-2; TCRdb names TRBD1, which stays unverified in the absence of DNA. The CDR3 has 16 amino acids. Germline V gives CDR1 MNHEY, CDR2 SVGAGI. CDR3 residues: CASSYSNRGDTGELFF.

The gene calls are TRBV12-3 or TRBV12-4 and TRBJ1-3; TCRdb reports TRBD1, a call that lacks DNA to check it against. CDR3 size: 15 residues. The CDR3 loop is CASSLRQPSGNTIYF.

This sequence joins TRBV6-1 and TRBJ2-7. Germline CDR1 MNHNS, CDR2 SASEGT. This CDR3 spans 14 amino acids. CDR3 sequence: CASRDKTVSYEQYF.

The CDR3 spells CASSRWETEAFF. V is TRBV7-8 and J is TRBJ1-1. Germline V gene sequence: CDR1 SGHVS, CDR2 FQNEAQ. The CDR3 runs to 12 residues.

This chain joins TRBV19 and TRBJ2-7; TCRdb gives TRBD1 as the D gene, but with no DNA this cannot be confirmed. Germline V lookup: CDR1 LNHDA, CDR2 SQIVND (reference sequence). The CDR3 runs to 13 residues. The CDR3 here is CASSTHGHYEQYF.